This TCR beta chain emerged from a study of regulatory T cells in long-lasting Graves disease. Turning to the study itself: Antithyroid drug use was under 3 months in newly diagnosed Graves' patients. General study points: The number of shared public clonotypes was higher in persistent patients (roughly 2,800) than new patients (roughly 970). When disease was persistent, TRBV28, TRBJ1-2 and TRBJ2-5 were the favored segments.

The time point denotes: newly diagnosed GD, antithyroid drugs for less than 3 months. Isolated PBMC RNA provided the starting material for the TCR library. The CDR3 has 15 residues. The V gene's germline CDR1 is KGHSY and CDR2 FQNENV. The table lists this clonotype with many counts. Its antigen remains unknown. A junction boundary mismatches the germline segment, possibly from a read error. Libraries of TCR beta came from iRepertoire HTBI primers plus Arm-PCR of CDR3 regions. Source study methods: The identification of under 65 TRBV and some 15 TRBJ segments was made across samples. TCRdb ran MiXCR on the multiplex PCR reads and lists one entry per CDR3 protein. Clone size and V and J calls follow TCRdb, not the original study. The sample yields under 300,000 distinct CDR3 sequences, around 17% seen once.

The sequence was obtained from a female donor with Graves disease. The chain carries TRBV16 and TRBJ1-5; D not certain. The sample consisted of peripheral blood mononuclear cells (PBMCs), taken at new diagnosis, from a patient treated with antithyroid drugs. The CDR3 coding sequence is TGTGCCGGCAGCCTCCGTGGGGTCGGCAATCAGCCCCAGCATTTT. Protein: CAGSLRGVGNQPQHF. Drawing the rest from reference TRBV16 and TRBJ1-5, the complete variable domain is GEEVAQTPKHLVRGEGQKAKLYCAPIKGHSYVFWYQQVLKNEFKFLISFQNENVFDETGMPKERFSAKCLPNSPCSLEIQATKLEDSAVYFCAGSLRGVGNQPQHFGDGTRLSIL.